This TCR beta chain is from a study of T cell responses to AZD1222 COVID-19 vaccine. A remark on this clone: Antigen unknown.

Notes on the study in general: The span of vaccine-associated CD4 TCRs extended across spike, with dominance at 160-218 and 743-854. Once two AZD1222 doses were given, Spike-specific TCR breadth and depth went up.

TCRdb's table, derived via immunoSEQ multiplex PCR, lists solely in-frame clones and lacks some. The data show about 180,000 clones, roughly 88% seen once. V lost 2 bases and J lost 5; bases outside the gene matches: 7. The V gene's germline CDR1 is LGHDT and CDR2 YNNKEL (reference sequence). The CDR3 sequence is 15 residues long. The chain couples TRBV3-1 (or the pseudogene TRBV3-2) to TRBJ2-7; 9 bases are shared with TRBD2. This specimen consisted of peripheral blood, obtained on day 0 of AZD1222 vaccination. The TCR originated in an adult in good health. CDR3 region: CASSQLAGLGNEQYF. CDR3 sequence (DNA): TGTGCCAGCAGCCAACTAGCGGGATTGGGGAACGAGCAGTACTTC.